This T cell receptor (beta chain) was obtained from a study of blood T cell repertoires in COVID-19. Study-wide background: The study drew acute and convalescent COVID-19 samples from the United States, Italy and Spain.

The J segment lost 0 bases and the V segment lost 0 bases, leaving 14 bases of the junction unmatched. Germline lookup yields CDR1 MNHEY and CDR2 SMNVEV (reference sequence). There are 20 residues in the CDR3. Here immunoSEQ multiplex PCR was the method, and the copy in TCRdb shows in-frame clones only, minus some. The sample has about 250,000 clones, approximately 90% seen once. The clonotype comes from a man aged 25-45 years with acute or convalescent COVID-19. V usage is TRBV27 and J usage is TRBJ1-5; TRBD1 aligns across 7 bases. Sequenced: peripheral blood. CDR3 sequence: CASSLSPPLQGRYSNQPQHF. The DNA for the CDR3 is TGTGCCAGCAGTTTATCACCGCCGCTACAGGGGCGCTATAGCAATCAGCCCCAGCATTTT.